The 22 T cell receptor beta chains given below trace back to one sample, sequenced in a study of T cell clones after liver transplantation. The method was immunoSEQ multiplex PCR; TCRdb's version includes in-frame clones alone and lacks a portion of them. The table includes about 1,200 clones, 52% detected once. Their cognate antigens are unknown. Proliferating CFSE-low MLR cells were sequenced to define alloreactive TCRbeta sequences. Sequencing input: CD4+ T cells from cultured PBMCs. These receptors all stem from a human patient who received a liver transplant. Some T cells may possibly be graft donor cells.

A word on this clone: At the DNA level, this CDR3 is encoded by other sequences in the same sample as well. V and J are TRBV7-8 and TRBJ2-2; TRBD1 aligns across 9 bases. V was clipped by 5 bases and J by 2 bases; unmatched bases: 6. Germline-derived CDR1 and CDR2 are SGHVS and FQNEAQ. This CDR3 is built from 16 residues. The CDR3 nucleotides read TGTGCCAGCAGCGACAGGGGGTTGGGAAACACCGGGGAGCTGTTTTTT. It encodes CASSDRGLGNTGELFF.

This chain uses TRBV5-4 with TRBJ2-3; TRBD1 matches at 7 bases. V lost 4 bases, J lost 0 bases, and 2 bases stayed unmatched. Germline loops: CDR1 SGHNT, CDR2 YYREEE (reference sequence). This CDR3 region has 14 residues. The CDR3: CASSQQGSTDTQYF. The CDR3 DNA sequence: TGTGCCAGCAGCCAACAGGGGAGCACAGATACGCAGTATTTT.

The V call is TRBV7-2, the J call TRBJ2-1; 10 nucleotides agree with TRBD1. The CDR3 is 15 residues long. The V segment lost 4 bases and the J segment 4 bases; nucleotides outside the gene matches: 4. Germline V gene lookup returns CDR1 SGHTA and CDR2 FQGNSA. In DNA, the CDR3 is TGTGCCAGCAGCTCCGGACAGGGGGGATACAATGAGCAGTTCTTC. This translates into CASSSGQGGYNEQFF.

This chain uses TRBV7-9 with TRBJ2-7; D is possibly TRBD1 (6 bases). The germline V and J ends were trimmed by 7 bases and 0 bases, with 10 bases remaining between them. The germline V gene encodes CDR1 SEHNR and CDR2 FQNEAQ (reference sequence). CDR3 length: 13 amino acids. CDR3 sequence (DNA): TGTGCCAGCACCGGGGACAACTCCTACGAGCAGTACTTC. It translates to CASTGDNSYEQYF.

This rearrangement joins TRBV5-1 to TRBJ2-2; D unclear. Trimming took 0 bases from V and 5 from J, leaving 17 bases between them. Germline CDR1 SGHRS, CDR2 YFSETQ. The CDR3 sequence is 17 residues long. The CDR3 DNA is TGCGCCAGCAGCTTGGAGCCCCCTCAGGCCATGACCGGGGAGCTGTTTTTT. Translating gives CASSLEPPQAMTGELFF.

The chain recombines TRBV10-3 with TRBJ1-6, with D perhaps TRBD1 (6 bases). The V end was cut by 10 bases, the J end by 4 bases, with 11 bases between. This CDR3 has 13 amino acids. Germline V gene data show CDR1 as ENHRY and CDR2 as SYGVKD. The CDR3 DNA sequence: TGTGCCACAGGACAGCAATATAATTCACCCCTCCACTTT. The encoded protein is CATGQQYNSPLHF.

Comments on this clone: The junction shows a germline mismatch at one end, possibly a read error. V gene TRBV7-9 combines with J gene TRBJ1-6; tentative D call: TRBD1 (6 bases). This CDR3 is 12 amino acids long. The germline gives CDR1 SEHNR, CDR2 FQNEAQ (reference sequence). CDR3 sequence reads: CASSLGRGILRF. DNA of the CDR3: TGTGCCAGCAGCTTGGGAAGGGGGATTTTAAGATTT.

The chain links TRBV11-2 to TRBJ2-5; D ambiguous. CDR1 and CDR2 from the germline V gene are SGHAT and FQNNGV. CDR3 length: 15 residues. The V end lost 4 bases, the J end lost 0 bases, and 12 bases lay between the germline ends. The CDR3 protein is CASSSKLGNQETQYF. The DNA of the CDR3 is TGTGCCAGCAGCTCAAAGCTGGGGAACCAAGAGACCCAGTACTTC.

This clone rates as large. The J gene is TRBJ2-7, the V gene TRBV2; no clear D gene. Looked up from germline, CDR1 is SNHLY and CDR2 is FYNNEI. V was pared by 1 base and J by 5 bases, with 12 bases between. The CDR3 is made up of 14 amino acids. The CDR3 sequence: CASSEGPERNEQYF. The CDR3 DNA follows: TGTGCCAGCAGTGAAGGACCAGAGAGGAACGAGCAGTACTTC.

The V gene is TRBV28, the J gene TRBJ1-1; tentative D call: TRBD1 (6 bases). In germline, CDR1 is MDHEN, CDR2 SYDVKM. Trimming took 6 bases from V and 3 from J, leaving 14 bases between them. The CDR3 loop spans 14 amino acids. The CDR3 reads CASSTDSADTEAFF. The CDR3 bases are TGTGCCAGCAGCACGGACAGTGCGGACACTGAAGCTTTCTTT.

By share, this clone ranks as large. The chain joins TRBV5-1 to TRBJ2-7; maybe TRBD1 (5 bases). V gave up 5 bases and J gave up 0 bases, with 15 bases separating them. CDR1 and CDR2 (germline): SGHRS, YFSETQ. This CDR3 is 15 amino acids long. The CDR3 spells CASRSRQKTSYEQYV. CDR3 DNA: TGCGCCAGCAGATCTAGACAGAAGACCTCCTACGAGCAGTACGTC.

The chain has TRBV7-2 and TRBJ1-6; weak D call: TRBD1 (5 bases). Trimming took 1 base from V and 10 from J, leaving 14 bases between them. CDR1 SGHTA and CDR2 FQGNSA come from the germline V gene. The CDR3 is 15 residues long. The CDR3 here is CASSLEGRSNSPLHF. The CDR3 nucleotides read TGTGCCAGCAGCTTAGAGGGGAGGTCGAACTCACCCCTCCACTTT. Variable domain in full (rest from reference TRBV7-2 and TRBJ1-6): GAGVSQSPSNKVTEKGKDVELRCDPISGHTALYWYRQSLGQGLEFLIYFQGNSAPDKSGLPSDRFSAERTGGSVSTLTIQRTQQEDSAVYLCASSLEGRSNSPLHFGNGTRLTVT.

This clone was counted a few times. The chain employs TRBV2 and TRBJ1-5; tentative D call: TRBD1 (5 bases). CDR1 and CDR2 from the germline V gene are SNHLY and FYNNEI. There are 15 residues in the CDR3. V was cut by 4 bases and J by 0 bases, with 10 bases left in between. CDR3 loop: CASSVDSNSNQPQHF. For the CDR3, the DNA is TGTGCCAGCAGTGTTGACAGCAATAGCAATCAGCCCCAGCATTTT.

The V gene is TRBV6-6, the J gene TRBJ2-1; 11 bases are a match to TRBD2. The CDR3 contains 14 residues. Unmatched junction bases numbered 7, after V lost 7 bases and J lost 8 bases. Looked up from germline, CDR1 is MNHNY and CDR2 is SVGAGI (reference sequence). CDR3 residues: CASKDSGGGHEQFF. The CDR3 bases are TGTGCCAGCAAGGATAGCGGGGGGGGGCATGAGCAGTTCTTC.

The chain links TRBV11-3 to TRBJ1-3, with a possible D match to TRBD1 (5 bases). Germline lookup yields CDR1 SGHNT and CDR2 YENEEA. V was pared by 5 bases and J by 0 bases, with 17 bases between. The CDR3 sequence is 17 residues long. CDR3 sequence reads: CASSPGWGGLSGNTIYF. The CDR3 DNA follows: TGTGCCAGCAGCCCGGGGTGGGGCGGCCTCTCTGGAAACACCATATATTTT. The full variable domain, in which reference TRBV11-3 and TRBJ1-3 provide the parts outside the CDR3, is EAGVVQSPRYKIIEKKQPVAFWCNPISGHNTLYWYLQNLGQGPELLIRYENEEAVDDSQLPKDRFSAERLKGVDSTLKIQPAELGDSAVYLCASSPGWGGLSGNTIYFGEGSWLTVV.

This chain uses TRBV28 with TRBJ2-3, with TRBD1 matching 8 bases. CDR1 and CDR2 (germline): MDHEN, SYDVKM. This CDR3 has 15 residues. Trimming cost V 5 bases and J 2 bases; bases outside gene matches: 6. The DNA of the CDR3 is TGTGCCAGCAGTCCTACAGGGGGGCACACAGATACGCAGTATTTT. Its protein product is CASSPTGGHTDTQYF.

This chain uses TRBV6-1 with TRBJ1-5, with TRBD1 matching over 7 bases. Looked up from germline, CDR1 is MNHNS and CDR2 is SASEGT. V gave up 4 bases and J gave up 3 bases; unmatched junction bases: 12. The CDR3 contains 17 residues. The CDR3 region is CASSGQGWGAANQPQHF. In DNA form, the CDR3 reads TGTGCCAGCAGTGGACAGGGTTGGGGGGCGGCCAATCAGCCCCAGCATTTT.

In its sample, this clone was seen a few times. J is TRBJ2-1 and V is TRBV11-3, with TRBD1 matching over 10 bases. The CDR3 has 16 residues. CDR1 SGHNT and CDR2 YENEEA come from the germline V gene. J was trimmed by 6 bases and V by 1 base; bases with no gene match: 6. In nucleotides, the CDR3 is TGTGCCAGCAGCTTAGGAGTGACAGGGGGCTTCAATGAGCAGTTCTTC. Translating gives CASSLGVTGGFNEQFF.

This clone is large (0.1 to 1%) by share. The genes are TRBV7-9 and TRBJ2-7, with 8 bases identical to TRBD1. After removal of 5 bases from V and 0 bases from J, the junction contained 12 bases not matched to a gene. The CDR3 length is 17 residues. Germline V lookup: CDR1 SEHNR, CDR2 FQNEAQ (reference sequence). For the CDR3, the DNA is TGTGCCAGCAGCCCGTTAAGGGGACAGGTGAGCTCCTACGAGCAGTACTTC. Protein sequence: CASSPLRGQVSSYEQYF.

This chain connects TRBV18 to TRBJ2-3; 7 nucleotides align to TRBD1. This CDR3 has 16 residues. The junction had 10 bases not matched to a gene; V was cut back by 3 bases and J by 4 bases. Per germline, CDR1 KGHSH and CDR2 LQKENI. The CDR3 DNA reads TGTGCCAGCTCACCCTACCGATTGGACAGGTCAGATACGCAGTATTTT. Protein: CASSPYRLDRSDTQYF.

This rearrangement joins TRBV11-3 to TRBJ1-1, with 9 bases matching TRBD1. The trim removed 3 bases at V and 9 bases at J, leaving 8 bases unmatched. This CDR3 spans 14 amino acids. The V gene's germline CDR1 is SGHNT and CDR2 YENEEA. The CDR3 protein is CASSLAGTGPKAFF. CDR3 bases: TGTGCCAGCAGCTTGGCCGGGACAGGGCCCAAAGCTTTCTTT.

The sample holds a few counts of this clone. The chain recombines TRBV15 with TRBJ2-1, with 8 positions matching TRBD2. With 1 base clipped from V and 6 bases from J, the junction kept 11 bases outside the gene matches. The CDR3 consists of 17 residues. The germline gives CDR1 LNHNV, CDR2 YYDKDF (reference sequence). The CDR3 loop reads CATSRGGAGGSSNEQFF. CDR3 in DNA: TGTGCCACCAGCAGAGGCGGGGCGGGGGGCAGCAGCAATGAGCAGTTCTTC.